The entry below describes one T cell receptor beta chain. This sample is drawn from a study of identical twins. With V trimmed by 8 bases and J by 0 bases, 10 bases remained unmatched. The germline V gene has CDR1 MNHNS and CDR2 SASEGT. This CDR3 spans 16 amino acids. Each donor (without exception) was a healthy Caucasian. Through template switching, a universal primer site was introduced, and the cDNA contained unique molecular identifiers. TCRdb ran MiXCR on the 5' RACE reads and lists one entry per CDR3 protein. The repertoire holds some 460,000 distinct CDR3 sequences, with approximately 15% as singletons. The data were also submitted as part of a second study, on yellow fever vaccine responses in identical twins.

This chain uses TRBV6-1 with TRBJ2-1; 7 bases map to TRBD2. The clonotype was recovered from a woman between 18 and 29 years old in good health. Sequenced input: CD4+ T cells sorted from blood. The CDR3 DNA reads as TGTGCCAGCGGGGGGAATGGCGGGAGCTCCTACAATGAGCAGTTCTTC. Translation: CASGGNGGSSYNEQFF.